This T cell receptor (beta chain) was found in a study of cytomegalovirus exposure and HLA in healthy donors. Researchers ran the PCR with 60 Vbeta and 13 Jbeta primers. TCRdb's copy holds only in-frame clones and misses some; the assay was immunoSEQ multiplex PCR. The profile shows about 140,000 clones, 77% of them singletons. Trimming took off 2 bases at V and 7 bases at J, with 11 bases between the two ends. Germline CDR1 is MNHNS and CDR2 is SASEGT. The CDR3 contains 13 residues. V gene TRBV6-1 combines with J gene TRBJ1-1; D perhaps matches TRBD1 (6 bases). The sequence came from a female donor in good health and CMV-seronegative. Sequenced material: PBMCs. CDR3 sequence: CASSELRGGEAFF. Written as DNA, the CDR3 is TGTGCCAGCAGTGAACTCAGGGGCGGTGAAGCTTTCTTT.